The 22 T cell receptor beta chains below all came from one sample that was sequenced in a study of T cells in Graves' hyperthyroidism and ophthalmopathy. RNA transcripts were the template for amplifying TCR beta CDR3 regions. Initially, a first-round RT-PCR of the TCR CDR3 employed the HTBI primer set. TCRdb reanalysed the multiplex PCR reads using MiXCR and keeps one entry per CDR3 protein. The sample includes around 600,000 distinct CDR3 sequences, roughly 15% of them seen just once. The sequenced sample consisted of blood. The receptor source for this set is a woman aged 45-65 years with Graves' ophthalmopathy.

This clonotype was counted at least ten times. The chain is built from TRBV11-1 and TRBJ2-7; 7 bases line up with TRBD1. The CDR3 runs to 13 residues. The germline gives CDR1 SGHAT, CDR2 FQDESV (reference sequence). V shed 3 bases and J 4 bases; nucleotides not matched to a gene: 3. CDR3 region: CASSFLDRYEQYF. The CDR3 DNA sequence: TGTGCCAGCAGCTTCCTGGACAGGTACGAGCAGTACTTC.

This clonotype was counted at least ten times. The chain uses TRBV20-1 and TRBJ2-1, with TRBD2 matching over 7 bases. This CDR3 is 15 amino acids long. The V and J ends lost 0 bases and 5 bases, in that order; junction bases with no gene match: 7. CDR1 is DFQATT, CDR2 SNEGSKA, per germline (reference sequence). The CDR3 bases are TGCAGTGCTAGAGATCCCCGGACTAGTGACAATGAGCAGTTCTTC. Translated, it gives CSARDPRTSDNEQFF.

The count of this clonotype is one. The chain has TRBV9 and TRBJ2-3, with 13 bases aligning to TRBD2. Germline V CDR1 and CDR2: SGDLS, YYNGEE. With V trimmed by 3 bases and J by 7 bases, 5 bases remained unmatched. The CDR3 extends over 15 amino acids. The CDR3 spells CASSAGLAGTYTQYF. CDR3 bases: TGTGCCAGCAGCGCGGGACTAGCGGGAACGTATACGCAGTATTTT.

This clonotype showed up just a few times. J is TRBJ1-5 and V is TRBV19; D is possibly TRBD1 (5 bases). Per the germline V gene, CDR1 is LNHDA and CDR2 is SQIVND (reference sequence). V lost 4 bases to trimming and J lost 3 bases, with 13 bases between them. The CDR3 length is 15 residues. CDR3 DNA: TGTGCCAGTAGTAATATTGGGGCGCACAATCAGCCCCAGCATTTT. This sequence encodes CASSNIGAHNQPQHF.

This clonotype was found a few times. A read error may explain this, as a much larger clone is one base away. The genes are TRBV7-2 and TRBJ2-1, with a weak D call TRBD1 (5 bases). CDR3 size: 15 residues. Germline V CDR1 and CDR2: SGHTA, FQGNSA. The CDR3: CAGSPWTSSYNEQFF. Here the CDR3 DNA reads TGTGCCGGCAGCCCGTGGACAAGCTCCTACAATGAGCAGTTCTTC.

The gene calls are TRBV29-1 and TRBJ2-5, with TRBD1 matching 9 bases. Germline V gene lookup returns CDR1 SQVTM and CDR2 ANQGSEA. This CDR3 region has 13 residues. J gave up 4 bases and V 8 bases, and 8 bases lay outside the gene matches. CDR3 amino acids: CSQITGGRETQYF. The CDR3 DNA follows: TGCAGCCAAATTACAGGGGGCAGAGAGACCCAGTACTTC.

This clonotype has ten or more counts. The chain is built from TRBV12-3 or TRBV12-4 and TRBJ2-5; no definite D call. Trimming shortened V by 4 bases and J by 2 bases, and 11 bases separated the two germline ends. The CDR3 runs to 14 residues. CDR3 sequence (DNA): TGTGCCAGCAGTTACAACAGAAAACAAGAGACCCAGTACTTC. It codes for CASSYNRKQETQYF.

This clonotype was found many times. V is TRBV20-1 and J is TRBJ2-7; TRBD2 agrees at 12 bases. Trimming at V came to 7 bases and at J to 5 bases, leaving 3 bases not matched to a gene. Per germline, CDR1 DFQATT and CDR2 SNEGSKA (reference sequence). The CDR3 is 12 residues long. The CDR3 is CSVRLAGDEQYF. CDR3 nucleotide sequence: TGCAGTGTCCGACTAGCGGGAGACGAGCAGTACTTC.

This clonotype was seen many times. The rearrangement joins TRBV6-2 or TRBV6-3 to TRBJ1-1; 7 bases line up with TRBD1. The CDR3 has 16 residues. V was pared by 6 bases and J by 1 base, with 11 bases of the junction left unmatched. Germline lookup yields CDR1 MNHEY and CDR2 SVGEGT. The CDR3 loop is CASRTTGSPRNTEAFF. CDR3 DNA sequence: TGTGCCAGCAGAACGACAGGGAGCCCAAGGAACACTGAAGCTTTCTTT.

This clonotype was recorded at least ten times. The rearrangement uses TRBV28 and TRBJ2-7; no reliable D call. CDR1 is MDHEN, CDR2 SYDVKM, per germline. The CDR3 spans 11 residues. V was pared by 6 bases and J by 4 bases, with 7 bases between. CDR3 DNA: TGTGCCAGCAGGAGAAGATACGAGCAGTACTTC. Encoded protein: CASRRRYEQYF.

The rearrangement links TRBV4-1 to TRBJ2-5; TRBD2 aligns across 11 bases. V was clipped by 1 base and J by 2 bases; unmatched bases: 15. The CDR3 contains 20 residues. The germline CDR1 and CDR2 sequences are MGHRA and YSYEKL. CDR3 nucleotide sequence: TGCGCCAGCAGCCAAGGGGGAAGACTAGCGGGGACCAGGGCTCAAGAGACCCAGTACTTC. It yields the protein CASSQGGRLAGTRAQETQYF.

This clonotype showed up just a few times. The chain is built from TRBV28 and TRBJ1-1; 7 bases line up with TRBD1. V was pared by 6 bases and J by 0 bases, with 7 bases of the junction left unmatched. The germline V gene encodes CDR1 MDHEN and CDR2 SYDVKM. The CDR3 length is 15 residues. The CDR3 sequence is CASRDYRGVNTEAFF. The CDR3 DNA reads TGTGCCAGCAGGGACTACAGGGGAGTGAACACTGAAGCTTTCTTT.

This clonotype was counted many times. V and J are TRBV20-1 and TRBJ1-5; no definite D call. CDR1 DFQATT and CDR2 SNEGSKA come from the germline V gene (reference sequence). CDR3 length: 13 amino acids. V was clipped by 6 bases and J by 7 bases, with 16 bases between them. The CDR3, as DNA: TGCAGTGCCCTTCATTCTTCGGGGCAGCCCCAGCATTTT. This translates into CSALHSSGQPQHF.

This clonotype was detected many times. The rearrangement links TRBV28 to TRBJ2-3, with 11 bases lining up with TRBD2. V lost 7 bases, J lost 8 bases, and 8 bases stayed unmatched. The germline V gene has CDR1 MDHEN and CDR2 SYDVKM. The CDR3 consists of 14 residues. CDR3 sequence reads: CASNPPGLAVTQYF. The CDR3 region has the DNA TGTGCCAGCAATCCGCCGGGACTAGCGGTTACGCAGTATTTT.

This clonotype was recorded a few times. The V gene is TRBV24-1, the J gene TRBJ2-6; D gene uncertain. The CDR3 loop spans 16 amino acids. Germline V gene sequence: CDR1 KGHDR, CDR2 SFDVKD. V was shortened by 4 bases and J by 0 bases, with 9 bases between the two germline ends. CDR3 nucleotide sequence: TGTGCCACCAGTGACTTTACAAGCTCTGGGGCCAACGTCCTGACTTTC. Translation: CATSDFTSSGANVLTF.

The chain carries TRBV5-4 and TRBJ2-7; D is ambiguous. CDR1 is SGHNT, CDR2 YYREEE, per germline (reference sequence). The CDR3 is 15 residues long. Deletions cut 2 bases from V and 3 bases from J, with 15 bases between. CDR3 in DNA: TGTGCCAGCAGCTTTCCCTTCCTGAGCGTCTACGAGCAGTACTTC. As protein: CASSFPFLSVYEQYF. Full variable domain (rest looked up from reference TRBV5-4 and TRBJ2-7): ETGVTQSPTHLIKTRGQQVTLRCSSQSGHNTVSWYQQALGQGPQFIFQYYREEENGRGNFPPRFSGLQFPNYSSELNVNALELDDSALYLCASSFPFLSVYEQYFGPGTRLTVT.

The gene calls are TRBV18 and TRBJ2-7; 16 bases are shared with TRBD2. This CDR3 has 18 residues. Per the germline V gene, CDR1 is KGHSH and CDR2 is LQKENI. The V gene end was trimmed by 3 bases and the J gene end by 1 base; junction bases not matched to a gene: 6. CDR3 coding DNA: TGTGCCAGCTCACCCGGGACTAGCGGGAGGGCCCTTTCCTACGAGCAGTACTTC. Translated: CASSPGTSGRALSYEQYF.

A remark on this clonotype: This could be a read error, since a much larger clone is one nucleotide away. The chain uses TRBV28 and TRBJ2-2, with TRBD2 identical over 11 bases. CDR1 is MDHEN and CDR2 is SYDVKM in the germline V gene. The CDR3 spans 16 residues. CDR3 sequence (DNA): TGTGTCAGCACCGGGACTAGCGGACCCCGGGGCGGGGAGCTGTTTTTT. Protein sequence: CVSTGTSGPRGGELFF.

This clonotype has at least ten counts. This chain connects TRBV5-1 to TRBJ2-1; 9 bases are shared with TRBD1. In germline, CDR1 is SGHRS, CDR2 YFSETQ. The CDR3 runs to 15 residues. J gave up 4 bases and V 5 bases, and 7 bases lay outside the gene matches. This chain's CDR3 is CASRTGQGSYNEQFF. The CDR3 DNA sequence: TGCGCCAGCAGGACGGGACAGGGTTCGTACAATGAGCAGTTCTTC.

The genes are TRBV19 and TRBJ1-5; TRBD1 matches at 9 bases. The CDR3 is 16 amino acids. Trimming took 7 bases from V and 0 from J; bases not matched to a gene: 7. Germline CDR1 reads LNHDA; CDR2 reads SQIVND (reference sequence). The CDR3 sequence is CASTRTGDYSNQPQHF. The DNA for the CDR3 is TGTGCCAGTACCAGGACAGGGGACTATAGCAATCAGCCCCAGCATTTT.

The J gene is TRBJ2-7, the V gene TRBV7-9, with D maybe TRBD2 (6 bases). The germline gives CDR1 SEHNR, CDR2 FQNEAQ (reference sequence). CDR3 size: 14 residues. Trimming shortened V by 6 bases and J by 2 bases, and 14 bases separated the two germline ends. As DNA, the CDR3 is TGTGCCAGCAGTCCCGGAGGGAATCCCTACGAGCAGTACTTC. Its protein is CASSPGGNPYEQYF.

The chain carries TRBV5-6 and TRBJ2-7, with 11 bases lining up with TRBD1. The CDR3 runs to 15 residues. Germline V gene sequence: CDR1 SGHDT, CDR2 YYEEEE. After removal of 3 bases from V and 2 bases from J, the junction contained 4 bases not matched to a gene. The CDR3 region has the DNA TGTGCCAGCAGCTCCCGGGACAGGGGGACCTACGAGCAGTACTTC. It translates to CASSSRDRGTYEQYF. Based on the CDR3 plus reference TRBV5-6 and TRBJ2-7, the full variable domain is DAGVTQSPTHLIKTRGQQVTLRCSPKSGHDTVSWYQQALGQGPQFIFQYYEEEERQRGNFPDRFSGHQFPNYSSELNVNALLLGDSALYLCASSSRDRGTYEQYFGPGTRLTVT.